In this sample, the clone carrying this T cell receptor (beta chain) turned up a few times. The V and J ends lost 4 bases and 8 bases respectively, with 11 bases between them. Germline V gives CDR1 SNHLY, CDR2 FYNNEI. The CDR3 runs 12 residues. TCRdb reprocessed the 5' RACE reads with MiXCR, giving one entry per CDR3 protein. The sample shows around 60,000 distinct CDR3 sequences, 20% to 25% of them seen only once. The record originates from a study of early T cells in non-severe SARS-CoV-2 infection. Study background: The authors sequenced bulk RNA from unsorted whole blood, leaving chains unpaired.

This sequence originates from an adult who was a healthcare worker with PCR-confirmed SARS-CoV-2 infection or an uninfected control (not recorded which). The input for sequencing was whole blood, taken at baseline. This rearrangement joins TRBV2 to TRBJ1-2; D gene ambiguous. CDR3 nucleotide sequence: TGTGCCAGCAGTGGTGTTTCGAGGGGCTACACCTTC. This translates into CASSGVSRGYTF. The complete variable domain, with remaining parts taken from reference TRBV2 and TRBJ1-2, reads EPEVTQTPSHQVTQMGQEVILRCVPISNHLYFYWYRQILGQKVEFLVSFYNNEISEKSEIFDDQFSVERPDGSNFTLKIRSTKLEDSAMYFCASSGVSRGYTFGSGTRLTVV.